This T cell receptor (beta chain) was retrieved from a study of cytomegalovirus exposure and HLA in healthy donors (dated by TCRdb to about 2017). Turning to the overall study: An earlier analysis of about 560 of the donors reported 276 Gb of sequence data and 95 million to 130 million unique TCR beta sequences obtained from around 170 million T cells. Every discovery cohort repertoire had been produced on one sequencing platform. Donor age, sex, ethnicity and CMV serostatus were collected together with the repertoire data. Both class I and class II loci were covered by HLA typing, at four-digit resolution. Rather than using new phenotypic data, the later analysis identified candidate immune exposures from TCR beta sequences and from how often those sequences occurred across donors. A later analysis re-examined previously published TCR beta repertoires from 600 to 700 donors and added high-resolution HLA genotyping to investigate patterns of TCR occurrence. Several DR-DQ haplotypes were treated as single units for association and clustering because of strong linkage in the cohort. An earlier analysis of around 640 of the donors used high-throughput TCR beta sequencing to judge whether each TCR beta V gene segment behaved as functional or pseudogenic. Using immunosequencing, the study profiled T cell repertoires from about 650 subjects and related those repertoires to cytomegalovirus serostatus. About 280 gigabases of sequencing data and approximately 85 million unique TCR sequences were included in an early release covering about 620 HLA-typed donors. On average, 235,054 unique TCR beta nucleotide sequences were sequenced per donor among more than 350 genotyped donors of the cohort, with around 19% of those sequences being non-productive. Among the roughly 430 genotyped donors, around 81% belonged to the genetic ancestry cluster associated with self-reported Caucasian donors. Besides the first cohort of some 670 subjects, a separate validation cohort made up of 120 different subjects was used. The number of donors typed differed by locus, with about 629-640 for A, B, C, DRB1 and DQB1, about 500 for DQA1, over 600 for DPA1, and 450 to 480 for DPB1. The study aimed to test whether signatures of past pathogen exposure could be identified by cataloging public T cell receptors. A later genetic analysis used genome-wide SNP genotypes for about 60% of the roughly 670 donors, treating that subset as a discovery cohort. High-throughput TCR immunosequencing, statistical association of individual TCRs with disease status, and machine learning were combined to predict cytomegalovirus infection status. The investigation overall reported the following: Roughly uniform sequencing depth across donors was assumed in presence/absence analyses, although this assumption may not hold. Compared with the 666-donor mean, donors in an Asian-associated ancestry cluster had fewer N-insertions in productive TCRs, according to a later genetic analysis. About 17 rarely observed V segments, including chromosome 9 orphons, were excluded from the earlier analysis of approximately 500 of the donors because counts were too low. When HLA alleles, especially DR and DQ, strongly co-occurred, TCR associations were difficult to assign to individual alleles. A cluster of highly shared sequence variants was judged likely to represent a technical artifact of the sequencing pipeline. The authors suggested that the approach could potentially be generalized to other disease states and immunological phenotypes. Immune exposure information for the cohort was limited to CMV serostatus. The study listed approximately 160 TCR beta chains as associated with cytomegalovirus. V-gene and J-gene trimming of TCR beta chains was associated with a missense DCLRE1C variant in a later genetic analysis, and the association was replicated in an independent cohort. Cytomegalovirus status was reported to be diagnosed by the classifier with high specificity and sensitivity in both the original and validation cohorts. Only TCR beta chains were sequenced in this cohort, and the absence of alpha or paired-chain data limited detectable features. Because HLA typing was unavailable for some donors at each locus, only the typed subset was used in association tests. Most CMV-associated TCR beta chains appeared to be HLA-restricted in a later analysis, and the HLA associations seemed to be driven largely by CMV exposure. In an earlier analysis of some 500 of the donors, most TCR beta V segments were observed in productive rearrangements about 90% or about 30% of the time, broadly matching IMGT annotations. According to a later analysis, TCR association rates differed among HLA loci, with DRB1 alleles showing the most associated TCRs and HLA-C alleles showing the fewest. The 87-base-pair reads could not distinguish some IMGT-functional V segments, including TRBV6-2 and TRBV6-3, so those segments were excluded. A further reported finding was that TCR beta sequences accurately predicted the HLA-A and HLA-B alleles for most subjects in the first cohort. Three of the identified cytomegalovirus-associated TCR beta chains were confirmed in vitro to be specific for cytomegalovirus antigens. Most TCR sequences were seen in very few donors, while some public TCRs were found in many individuals. A later analysis associated 16,951 TCR beta sequences with specific HLA alleles at a false discovery rate of 0.05. In a later analysis, HLA-associated TCR beta chains showed more clonal expansion and lower generation probabilities than non-associated chains that were equally common. Several of the top co-occurrence clusters appeared to be linked to parvovirus B19, influenza, CMV and Epstein-Barr virus, according to a later analysis. Correlated functional status among segregating V segments might reflect linkage disequilibrium, but an unknown experimental factor could not be ruled out.

V lost 4 bases and J lost 5 bases; the stretch between them is 14 bases long. CDR1 and CDR2 were assigned from the germline V gene as SGHRS and YFSETQ. Its CDR3 holds 14 amino acids, cysteine through phenylalanine. Solely the CDR3 DNA is kept, with 42 bases framed from the first base. The table lists this clone with a count of one. It has no known antigen specificity. No qualities accompany the bases; no much larger clone lies one base away. The cohort comprised several hundred healthy bone marrow donors. Cohort members were all nominally healthy when sampled, although unrecorded immune exposures were likely present. The donor tested CMV seropositive and was one of the 289 seropositive cohort members. Each donor provided a peripheral blood sample, and peripheral blood mononuclear cells were used for TCR beta sequencing. Genomic DNA was extracted from the blood cell samples with the Qiagen DNeasy Blood Extraction Kit.

The library was made by the immunoSEQ multiplex PCR assay. The multiplex PCR relied on a mix of 60 forward primers for TCR Vbeta segments and 13 reverse primers for TCR Jbeta segments. Amplification of the CDR3 region of rearranged TCR beta genes was performed with a multiplex PCR assay on genomic DNA. The amplified TCR beta libraries were sequenced on the Illumina HiSeq System as 87-base-pair reads. Turning to the authors' computational methods: In a later analysis, roughly 80 million unique TCR beta chains were counted across the 500 to 700 repertoires, and about 9.9 million of these chains were shared by at least two donors. A nearest-neighbor algorithm error-corrected the raw reads and collapsed the reads into unique sequences, merging closely related sequences to remove PCR and sequencing errors. V, D and J gene segments were assigned by aligning CDR3 sequences to IMGT reference sequences. For a sequence to be retained, a match of at least six nucleotides was required to both a V gene segment and a J gene segment. Rearrangements were classified as productive when the CDR3 lacked stop codons and remained in frame with V and J, and all other rearrangements were classified as non-productive. Following IMGT convention, CDR3 was defined as the stretch from the second conserved V-encoded cysteine to the conserved J-encoded phenylalanine. Sequences without an unambiguous match to a single V gene segment were excluded from the earlier analysis of a few hundred of the donors. In an earlier analysis of some 590 of the donors, a V segment was called functional when productive rearrangements were above 56.7%, and segregating when the standard deviation between donors exceeded 5%. A statistical classification framework was developed to diagnose cytomegalovirus status using the catalog of TCR beta chain sequences. In a later analysis, TCR nucleotide sequences were compared against IMGT/GENE-DB human TR gene sequences so that V and J genes could be assigned. A later analysis assigned CDR3 sequences and most-parsimonious VDJ recombination scenarios with the TCRdist pipeline. In a later analysis, each TCR beta chain was defined by its CDR3 amino acid sequence together with its V-gene family, and reads lacking a unique V-gene family were excluded. A later analysis removed several hundred highly shared, low-generation-probability nucleotide sequences to deal with suspected cross-contamination and a sequencing artifact. In a later analysis, a clonal expansion index for each public chain was calculated from normalized within-repertoire ranks of inferred template counts. In a later analysis, generation probabilities were computed with a VDJ recombination model fitted to out-of-frame rearrangements, and the resulting probabilities were checked against IGoR. In a later analysis, hypergeometric tests were used to score TCR-TCR, TCR-HLA and TCR-CMV co-occurrence, with a repertoire-size bias correction applied to TCR pairs. A later analysis estimated false discovery rates by permuting HLA or CMV assignments 20 times. In a later analysis, co-occurring TCRs were grouped using DBSCAN, with TCRdist sequence similarity added in when clustering inside HLA-allele-positive subsets. Co-occurrence clustering excluded repertoires with fewer than 30,000 or more than 120,000 public chains, plus five with anomalous nucleotide sharing. Imported from immuneACCESS, the table was reduced by TCRdb to in-frame sequences with V and J called. These copies leave out some clones; in studies compared against another copy, an unresolved V gene accounts for under half, and the cause of the remainder is not known. That table is the source of V, J and clone size, and D and trimming were worked out from the DNA. Across this sample there are roughly 100,000 clones, with 65% to 90% seen only once. Of the sample, 6.9% is held by the ten largest clones.

The chain couples TRBV5-1 to TRBJ2-3; 5 matching bases give a weak D call of TRBD1. Sequenced material: PBMCs. This TCR was sampled from a man in his thirties or forties in good health and CMV-seropositive. The CDR3 sequence is CASSRSGSGDTQYF. The DNA sequence is given as TGCGCCAGCAGCAGGTCAGGGTCGGGAGATACGCAGTATTTT.